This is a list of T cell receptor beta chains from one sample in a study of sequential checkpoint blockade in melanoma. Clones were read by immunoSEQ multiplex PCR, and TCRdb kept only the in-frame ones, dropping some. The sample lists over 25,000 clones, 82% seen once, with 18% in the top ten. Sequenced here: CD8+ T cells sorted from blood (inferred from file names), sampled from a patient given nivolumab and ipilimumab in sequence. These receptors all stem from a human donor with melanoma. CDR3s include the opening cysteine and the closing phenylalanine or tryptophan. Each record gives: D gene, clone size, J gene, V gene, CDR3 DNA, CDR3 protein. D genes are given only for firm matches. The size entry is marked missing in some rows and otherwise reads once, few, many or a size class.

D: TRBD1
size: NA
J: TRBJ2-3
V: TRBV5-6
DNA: TGTGCCAGCAGCGACGGGACAGGGTGGGGTGTTGCAGATACGCAGTATTTT
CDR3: CASSDGTGWGVADTQYF

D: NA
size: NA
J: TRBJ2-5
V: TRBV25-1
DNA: TGTGCCAGCAGTGAATGGGAAGGGGGTAACTCAGAGACCCAGTACTTC
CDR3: CASSEWEGGNSETQYF

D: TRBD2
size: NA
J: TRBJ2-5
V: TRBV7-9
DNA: TGTGCCAGCAGCCAGACTAGCGGGGGACTTCAAGAGACCCAGTACTTC
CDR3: CASSQTSGGLQETQYF

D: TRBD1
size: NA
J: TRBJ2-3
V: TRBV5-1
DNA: TGCGCCAGCAGCTTGGGGGACAGGGAACTCACAGATACGCAGTATTTT
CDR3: CASSLGDRELTDTQYF

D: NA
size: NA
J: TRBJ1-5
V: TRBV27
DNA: TGTGCCAGCAGTCCTCACCCCGGGCAGCCCCAGCATTTT
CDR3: CASSPHPGQPQHF

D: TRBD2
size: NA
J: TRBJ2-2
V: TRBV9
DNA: TGTGCCAGCAGCGTGAGCGGGGGGGCCTCCGGGGAGCTGTTTTTT
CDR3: CASSVSGGASGELFF

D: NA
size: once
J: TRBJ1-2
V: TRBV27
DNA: TGTGCCAGCAGTCCGGGGTGGGGGGATGGCTACACCTTC
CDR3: CASSPGWGDGYTF

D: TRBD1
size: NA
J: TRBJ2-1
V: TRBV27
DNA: TGTGCCACCACCCGGACCGGGACAGGGTTGTACAATGAGCAGTTCTTC
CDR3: CATTRTGTGLYNEQFF

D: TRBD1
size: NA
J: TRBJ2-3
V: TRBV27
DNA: TGTGCCAGCAGTTCCAGGACAGGGGGCGCGAGGGAGGGCCGCACAGATACGCAGTATTTT
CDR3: CASSSRTGGAREGRTDTQYF

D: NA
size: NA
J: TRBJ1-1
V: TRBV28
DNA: TGTGCCAGCAGTTACTCAGGATACACTGAAGCTTTCTTT
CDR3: CASSYSGYTEAFF

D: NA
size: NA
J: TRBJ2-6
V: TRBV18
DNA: TGTGCCAGCTCACCACAAAAAGGCGGGGCCGGGGCCAACGTCCTGACTTTC
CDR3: CASSPQKGGAGANVLTF

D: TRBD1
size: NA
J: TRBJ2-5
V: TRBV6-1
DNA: TGTGCCAGCAGTGAAGTAGGGTGGGGGACAGGGAAGCAGTACTTC
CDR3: CASSEVGWGTGKQYF

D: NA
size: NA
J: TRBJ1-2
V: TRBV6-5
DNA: TGTGCCAGCAGTTACTCGCCGGACTTCTATGGCTACACCTTC
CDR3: CASSYSPDFYGYTF

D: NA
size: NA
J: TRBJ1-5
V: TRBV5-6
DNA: TGTGCCAGCAGCCACGATAAACAGGGTAGGGGTCTGGATCAGCCCCAGCATTTT
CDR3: CASSHDKQGRGLDQPQHF